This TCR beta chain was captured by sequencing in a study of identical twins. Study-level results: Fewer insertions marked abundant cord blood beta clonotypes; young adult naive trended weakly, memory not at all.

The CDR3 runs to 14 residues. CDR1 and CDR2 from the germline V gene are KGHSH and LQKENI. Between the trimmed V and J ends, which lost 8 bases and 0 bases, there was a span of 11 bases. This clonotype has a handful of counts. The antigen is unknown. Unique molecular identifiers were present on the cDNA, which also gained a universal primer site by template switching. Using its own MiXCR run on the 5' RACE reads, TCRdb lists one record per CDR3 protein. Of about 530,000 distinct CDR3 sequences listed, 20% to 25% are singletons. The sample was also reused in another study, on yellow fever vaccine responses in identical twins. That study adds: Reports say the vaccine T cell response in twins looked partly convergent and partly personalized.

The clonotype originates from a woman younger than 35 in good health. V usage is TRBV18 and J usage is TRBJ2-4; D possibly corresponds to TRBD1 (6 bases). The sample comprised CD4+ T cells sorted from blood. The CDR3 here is CASRDNRAKNIQYF. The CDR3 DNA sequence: TGTGCCAGCCGGGACAATCGAGCCAAAAACATTCAGTACTTC.